Listed below are T cell receptor beta chains from one sample, sequenced in a study of regulatory T cells in long-lasting Graves disease. TCRdb re-derived calls from the multiplex PCR reads in MiXCR, one entry per CDR3 protein. This table has 350,000 to 500,000 distinct CDR3 sequences, 11% to 15% appearing once. These data also formed part of another study, on T cells in Graves' hyperthyroidism and ophthalmopathy.

The input for sequencing was peripheral blood mononuclear cells (PBMCs), taken at new diagnosis, from a patient treated with antithyroid drugs. Every receptor here comes from a woman between 45 and 60 years old with Graves disease. Each CDR3 is given with its conserved first and last residue. D genes are given only for firm matches. Size is omitted from some rows. Given values are once, few, many or a class for expanded clones.

j_gene | abundance | v_gene | d_gene | CDR3aa | CDR3nt
TRBJ2-5 | NA | TRBV20-1 | TRBD2 | CSARGGRGKETQYF | TGCAGTGCTAGAGGCGGGAGGGGGAAAGAGACCCAGTACTTC
TRBJ1-1 | NA | TRBV9 | NA | CASSGLGVGTEAFF | TGTGCCAGCAGCGGTTTGGGGGTCGGAACTGAAGCTTTCTTT
TRBJ2-6 | NA | TRBV27 | NA | CASSPTGGSWLGANVLTF | TGTGCCAGCAGTCCCACGGGTGGATCATGGTTGGGGGCCAACGTCCTGACTTTC
TRBJ2-7 | NA | TRBV28 | NA | CASSPGSGGGGAQYF | TGTGCCAGCAGTCCGGGGTCCGGTGGGGGCGGCGCGCAGTACTTC
TRBJ1-6 | few | TRBV6-1 | NA | CASSNHRETSPLHF | TGTGCCAGCAGTAACCACAGGGAAACTTCACCCCTCCACTTT
TRBJ2-1 | many | TRBV3-1 | TRBD2 | CASSQEKGLAGFSYNEQFF | TGTGCCAGCAGCCAAGAGAAGGGTCTAGCGGGATTCTCCTACAATGAGCAGTTCTTC
TRBJ2-1 | NA | TRBV5-6 | TRBD2 | CASRAGLAGYNGQFF | TGTGCCAGCAGAGCGGGACTAGCGGGTTACAATGGGCAGTTCTTC
TRBJ2-7 | many | TRBV2 | TRBD2 | CASRFGTSDYEQYF | TGTGCCAGCAGATTCGGGACTAGCGACTACGAGCAGTACTTC
TRBJ1-2 | NA | TRBV28 | TRBD1 | CASSRPGQGIRFGGYTF | TGTGCCAGCAGTCGACCGGGACAGGGGATACGTTTCGGTGGCTACACCTTC
TRBJ1-1 | many | TRBV6-1 | NA | CASRGRQMNTEAFF | TGTGCCAGCAGGGGTAGACAGATGAACACTGAAGCTTTCTTT
TRBJ2-6 | few | TRBV28 | TRBD2 | CASSPRGGWGSGANVLTF | TGTGCCAGCAGTCCGCGGGGGGGGTGGGGCTCTGGGGCCAACGTCCTGACTTTC
TRBJ2-2 | NA | TRBV2 | NA | CASSEAGPLNTGELFF | TGTGCCAGCAGTGAAGCAGGGCCCTTAAACACCGGGGAGCTGTTTTTT
TRBJ2-3 | few | TRBV25-1 | TRBD2 | CASSERGSEGDTQYF | TGTGCCAGCAGTGAACGCGGGAGCGAGGGAGATACGCAGTATTTT
TRBJ2-3 | NA | TRBV6-1 | NA | CASSESGYSTDTQYF | TGTGCCAGCAGTGAAAGCGGGTATAGCACAGATACGCAGTATTTT
TRBJ2-7 | many | TRBV3-1 | TRBD1 | CASSQEGQGNDEQYF | TGTGCCAGCAGCCAAGAGGGACAGGGCAACGACGAGCAGTACTTC
TRBJ1-1 | NA | TRBV7-6 | NA | CASSSLARTEAFF | TGTGCCAGCAGCTCGCTAGCCCGCACTGAAGCTTTCTTT
TRBJ2-7 | many | TRBV2 | TRBD1 | CASSTGGNYEQYF | TGTGCCAGCAGTACAGGGGGAAATTACGAGCAGTACTTC
TRBJ2-7 | many | TRBV12-3/TRBV12-4 | NA | CASRSDRTYEQYF | TGTGCCAGCAGGTCCGACAGAACCTACGAGCAGTACTTC
TRBJ2-7 | many | TRBV27 | TRBD2 | CASRRTGLALNEQYF | TGTGCCAGCCGCCGTACGGGACTAGCTTTGAACGAGCAGTACTTC
TRBJ1-5 | many | TRBV11-2 | NA | CASSLQADQPQHF | TGTGCCAGCAGCTTACAGGCCGATCAGCCCCAGCATTTT
TRBJ2-1 | few | TRBV9 | TRBD1 | CASSAPTTGAGSYNEQFF | TGTGCCAGCAGCGCACCAACAACAGGGGCCGGCTCCTACAATGAGCAGTTCTTC
TRBJ2-7 | many | TRBV27 | TRBD1 | CASSWVTGALDSSSYEQYF | TGTGCCAGCAGTTGGGTCACAGGGGCGCTAGATTCGAGCTCCTACGAGCAGTACTTC
TRBJ1-5 | many | TRBV27 | NA | CASSRKPDSINQPQHF | TGTGCCAGCAGTCGTAAGCCGGACAGCATCAATCAGCCCCAGCATTTT
TRBJ2-5 | many | TRBV7-3 | NA | CASSLSGPLGTQYF | TGTGCCAGCAGCTTAAGTGGGCCCTTGGGGACCCAGTACTTC
TRBJ2-7 | many | TRBV3-1 | TRBD2 | CASSPLAGSYEQYF | TGTGCCAGCAGCCCGCTAGCGGGGTCCTACGAGCAGTACTTC
TRBJ2-7 | many | TRBV6-9 | TRBD1 | CASSYSGTGSYEQYF | TGTGCCAGCAGTTACTCCGGGACAGGGTCCTACGAGCAGTACTTC
TRBJ2-7 | few | TRBV5-1 | NA | CASSPTSGTRPEQYF | TGCGCCAGCAGCCCCACTTCCGGGACACGGCCCGAGCAGTACTTC
TRBJ2-3 | many | TRBV12-3/TRBV12-4 | NA | CATHGPRELTDTQYF | TGTGCCACGCACGGCCCACGCGAGCTGACAGATACGCAGTATTTT
TRBJ2-1 | few | TRBV4-1 | NA | CASSQGASSRDEQFF | TGCGCCAGCAGCCAAGGGGCTAGCAGCCGCGATGAGCAGTTCTTC
TRBJ1-4 | NA | TRBV14 | TRBD1 | CASSQDESQGGEKLFF | TGTGCCAGCAGCCAAGACGAGAGCCAAGGGGGCGAAAAACTGTTTTTT
TRBJ2-3 | many | TRBV29-1 | NA | CSVEWTRGGTDTQYF | TGCAGCGTTGAATGGACAAGGGGGGGCACAGATACGCAGTATTTT
TRBJ2-1 | few | TRBV6-2/TRBV6-3 | TRBD1 | CASRPQGALRNEQFF | TGTGCCAGCAGACCTCAGGGGGCTTTACGCAATGAGCAGTTCTTC
TRBJ1-1 | many | TRBV9 | NA | CASSVEGPTEAFF | TGTGCCAGCAGCGTCGAGGGACCCACTGAAGCTTTCTTT
TRBJ1-2 | NA | TRBV5-5 | NA | CASSLVTGINGYTF | TGTGCCAGCAGCCTCGTAACAGGGATCAATGGCTACACCTTC
TRBJ2-1 | many | TRBV6-2/TRBV6-3 | NA | CASKRIADSYLYNEQFF | TGTGCCAGCAAGCGAATAGCCGATTCCTACCTTTACAATGAGCAGTTCTTC
TRBJ2-1 | many | TRBV2 | NA | CASGGGASSYNEQFF | TGTGCCAGCGGAGGGGGGGCTAGCTCCTACAATGAGCAGTTCTTC
TRBJ1-3 | few | TRBV27 | NA | CTSSLSLYTAGNTIYF | TGTACCAGCAGTTTATCCCTGTACACAGCTGGAAACACCATATATTTT
TRBJ2-1 | few | TRBV19 | TRBD1 | CASSPGTGRGEQFF | TGTGCCAGTAGTCCTGGGACAGGGCGAGGTGAGCAGTTCTTC
TRBJ2-1 | NA | TRBV28 | TRBD2 | CASPPSLSGSIDNEQFF | TGTGCCAGCCCCCCCTCCCTAAGCGGGAGTATCGACAATGAGCAGTTCTTC
TRBJ2-1 | many | TRBV24-1 | NA | CATSDLAGRNEQFF | TGTGCCACCAGTGATCTGGCAGGGCGCAATGAGCAGTTCTTC
TRBJ1-4 | NA | TRBV29-1 | NA | CSVALAGRGEKLFF | TGCAGCGTTGCCCTCGCGGGCAGGGGTGAAAAACTGTTTTTT
TRBJ1-1 | many | TRBV7-9 | NA | CASSLSGNTEAFF | TGTGCCAGCAGCTTAAGCGGGAACACTGAAGCTTTCTTT
TRBJ1-2 | many | TRBV27 | NA | CASSPAGGPTAGYTF | TGTGCCAGCAGTCCCGCGGGGGGTCCCACGGCCGGCTACACCTTC
TRBJ2-3 | many | TRBV11-2 | NA | CASSHPLDRLVTDTQYF | TGTGCCAGCAGCCACCCCCTTGACAGGCTAGTCACAGATACGCAGTATTTT